This TCR beta chain was sequenced during a study of blood T cell repertoires in COVID-19. The trim removed 2 bases at V and 2 bases at J, leaving 9 bases unmatched. Germline CDR1 reads SNHLY; CDR2 reads FYNNEI. The CDR3 extends over 17 amino acids. Here immunoSEQ multiplex PCR was the method, and the copy in TCRdb shows in-frame clones only, minus some. The sample records roughly 190,000 clones, 88% being singletons. Sequencing used peripheral blood. V and J are TRBV2 and TRBJ2-1; 7 positions match TRBD2. This receptor was taken from a human donor in a cohort sampled during active COVID-19. CDR3 in DNA: TGTGCCAGCAGTGAATTGTCCCGCGGGGGACCCTACAATGAGCAGTTCTTC. Its translation is CASSELSRGGPYNEQFF.